This is a list of T cell receptor beta chains from one sample in a study of Ad26.COV2.S vaccination and SARS-CoV-2 variants. Sequencing used immunoSEQ multiplex PCR; TCRdb keeps in-frame clones, though not all of them. The sample has around 250,000 clones, roughly 89% seen once. This sample comprised peripheral blood, obtained in a trial of Ad26.COV2.S vaccine versus placebo. Receptors originate from a person between 18 and 59 years old who received the Ad26.COV2.S COVID-19 vaccine or a placebo. Each CDR3 is given with its conserved first and last residue. Each record gives: J gene, CDR3 length, D gene, V gene, clone size, CDR3 DNA, CDR3 protein. The D gene is left open where the match is weak. Not every row has a clone size; where given, it reads once, few, many or a size class.

TRBJ2-1,17,NA,TRBV5-1,NA,TGCGCCAGCAGCTCGCAACCAGTCGACAGCTCCTACAATGAGCAGTTCTTC,CASSSQPVDSSYNEQFF
TRBJ2-5,13,NA,TRBV9,NA,TGTGCCAGCAGCCCGAGGACAGTAGAGACCCAGTACTTC,CASSPRTVETQYF
TRBJ1-1,15,NA,TRBV4-3,NA,TGCGCCAGCAGCCAAGTGATAAGGGAAGACACTGAAGCTTTCTTT,CASSQVIREDTEAFF
TRBJ1-1,17,NA,TRBV5-1,NA,TGCGCCAGCAGCTTGGCTGGGCAACAAAACATGAACACTGAAGCTTTCTTT,CASSLAGQQNMNTEAFF
TRBJ2-3,15,NA,TRBV5-5,NA,TGTGCCAGCAGCTTGGGGCCGGGAGCCGCAGATACGCAGTATTTT,CASSLGPGAADTQYF
TRBJ2-2,16,NA,TRBV11-3,NA,TGTGCCAGCAGCTTAGTCAGCGGGTTAGAAACCGGGGAGCTGTTTTTT,CASSLVSGLETGELFF
TRBJ2-1,17,TRBD2,TRBV6-4,NA,TGTGCCAGCAGTGACTCGTCGGATAGCGGGCCTTACAATGAGCAGTTCTTC,CASSDSSDSGPYNEQFF
TRBJ2-3,17,TRBD2,TRBV9,NA,TGTGCCAGCAGCGCCCGACTAGCGGGTAATCCGGGAGATACGCAGTATTTT,CASSARLAGNPGDTQYF
TRBJ2-1,13,TRBD1,TRBV7-9,NA,TGTGCCAGCAGGAGGGGACAGTACAATGAGCAGTTCTTC,CASRRGQYNEQFF
TRBJ1-2,13,NA,TRBV27,NA,TGTGCCAGCAGTTTAAGAGAGGGTAGTGGCTACACCTTC,CASSLREGSGYTF
TRBJ2-1,19,TRBD2,TRBV24-1,NA,TGTGCCACCAGTGATGCGCCGGGACTAGCGGGAGCTTCCTACAATGAGCAGTTCTTC,CATSDAPGLAGASYNEQFF
TRBJ2-3,13,NA,TRBV13,NA,TGTGCCAGCACCACCATACCGGAAGATACGCAGTATTTT,CASTTIPEDTQYF
TRBJ2-7,15,TRBD2,TRBV7-2,NA,TGTGCCAGCAGCTTAATAACTAGCGATACCTACGGGCAGTACTTC,CASSLITSDTYGQYF
TRBJ1-2,15,TRBD1,TRBV6-4,NA,TGTGCCAGCAGTCCGGAATGGGGGACAGATTATGGCTACACCTTC,CASSPEWGTDYGYTF
TRBJ2-1,15,TRBD2,TRBV12-5,NA,TGTGCTAGTGGTTTGGGGGCGGGAGGTAGATTTGAGCAGTTCTTC,CASGLGAGGRFEQFF
TRBJ1-1,16,NA,TRBV27,NA,TGTGCCAGCGGACCCCCGTCAGGGGCCATGAACACTGAAGCTTTCTTT,CASGPPSGAMNTEAFF
TRBJ1-3,15,NA,TRBV19,NA,TGTGCCAGTAGTATAGGGGGCAGTGCTGGAAACACCATATATTTT,CASSIGGSAGNTIYF
TRBJ1-2,12,NA,TRBV7-9,few,TGTGCCAGCAGCACCTCAGGGCATGGCTACACCTTC,CASSTSGHGYTF
TRBJ1-2,13,NA,TRBV9,NA,TGTGCCAGCAGCGTAGGAGGGGTCTATGGCTACACCTTC,CASSVGGVYGYTF
TRBJ1-1,16,TRBD1,TRBV7-2,NA,TGTGCCAGCAGCCTCTGGACAGGGGGTGCGAACACTGAAGCTTTCTTT,CASSLWTGGANTEAFF
TRBJ2-1,17,TRBD2,TRBV4-1,NA,TGCGCCAGCAGCCAAGATAGTCCTAGCGGGACTAACAATGAGCAGTTCTTC,CASSQDSPSGTNNEQFF
TRBJ2-1,17,NA,TRBV19,NA,TGTGCCACCAATCCCCGTGGTCAGGCGAGGTCCGGGAATGAGCAGTTCTTC,CATNPRGQARSGNEQFF
TRBJ2-4,20,TRBD2,TRBV5-5,NA,TGTGCCAGCAGCCGGACGTTGATAGCGGGAGGAGGAGAAGCCAAAAACATTCAGTACTTC,CASSRTLIAGGGEAKNIQYF
TRBJ2-1,12,NA,TRBV4-2,NA,TGTGCCAGCAGCCAAGTAGGGGATGAGCAGTTCTTC,CASSQVGDEQFF
TRBJ2-3,16,NA,TRBV10-3,NA,TGTGCCATCAGTGAGTCTTTAGCTATGGGAACAGATACGCAGTATTTT,CAISESLAMGTDTQYF
TRBJ2-1,13,NA,TRBV6-2/TRBV6-3,NA,TGTGCCAGCAGCATGGATTCCTACAATGAGCAGTTCTTC,CASSMDSYNEQFF
TRBJ1-2,15,TRBD1,TRBV5-1,NA,TGCGCCAGCAGCGGGGGACAGGGGACTAACTATGGCTACACCTTC,CASSGGQGTNYGYTF
TRBJ2-5,15,NA,TRBV3-1/TRBV3-2,NA,TGTGCCAGCAGCCAAACCCAACGGCAGCCAGAGACCCAGTACTTC,CASSQTQRQPETQYF
TRBJ1-5,15,NA,TRBV4-2,NA,TGTGCCAGCAGCCAAGATTGGGCAGGCAATCAGCCCCAGCATTTT,CASSQDWAGNQPQHF
TRBJ1-5,15,TRBD1,TRBV5-1,NA,TGCGCCAGCAGCCTACGGACAGGGGACGATCAGCCCCAGCATTTT,CASSLRTGDDQPQHF
TRBJ2-3,12,NA,TRBV9,NA,TGTGCCAGCAGCGTAACCACAGATACGCAGTATTTT,CASSVTTDTQYF
TRBJ1-4,16,NA,TRBV18,NA,TGTGCCAGCTCACCAGAGGTCGGGGTTTTGGGCGGAAAACTGTTTTTT,CASSPEVGVLGGKLFF
TRBJ2-6,16,NA,TRBV19,NA,TGTGCCACCGCGGACAGTCCGCTGGCTGGGGCCAACGTCCTGACTTTC,CATADSPLAGANVLTF
TRBJ1-5,15,TRBD1,TRBV5-1,NA,TGCGCCAGCCGGACAGGGACAGGGAGCAATCAGCCCCAGCATTTT,CASRTGTGSNQPQHF
TRBJ2-3,13,NA,TRBV19,NA,TGTGCCAGTAGTTCCCTAGCGACAGATACGCAGTATTTT,CASSSLATDTQYF
TRBJ2-1,15,NA,TRBV28,NA,TGTGCCAGCAGTTTCAGCGGAAGCTCCTACAATGAGCAGTTCTTC,CASSFSGSSYNEQFF
TRBJ2-3,14,TRBD1,TRBV6-5,NA,TGTGCCAGCAGTTCCCGACAGGGTAAAGATACGCAGTATTTT,CASSSRQGKDTQYF
TRBJ1-6,12,NA,TRBV5-5,NA,TGTGCCAGCAGCTTAGGAAATTCACCCCTCCACTTT,CASSLGNSPLHF
TRBJ2-5,15,TRBD2,TRBV19,few,TGTGCCAGTAGTGTAAAGTTTAGCGGGGTGGGAGTTAAGTACTTC,CASSVKFSGVGVKYF
TRBJ1-1,11,NA,TRBV3-1/TRBV3-2,NA,TGTGCCAGCAGCAATACCTTTGAAGCTTTCTTT,CASSNTFEAFF
TRBJ2-2,15,NA,TRBV7-2,NA,TGTGCCAGCAGCCTCATGGGGACAAACACCGGGGAGCTGTTTTTT,CASSLMGTNTGELFF
TRBJ1-2,15,NA,TRBV18,NA,TGTGCCAGCTCTACCCAGACGCAGGCTAACTATGGCTACACCTTC,CASSTQTQANYGYTF
TRBJ2-3,17,TRBD2,TRBV4-3,NA,TGCGCCAGCAGCCCCGGGACTAGCGGGCCTAGCACAGATACGCAGTATTTT,CASSPGTSGPSTDTQYF
TRBJ1-1,14,NA,TRBV4-1,NA,TGCGCCAGCAGCCCTCGTGGGGGGGCCCTTGAAGCTTTCTTT,CASSPRGGALEAFF
TRBJ1-6,11,NA,TRBV6-6,NA,TGTGCCAGCTCGGAGGGGTCACCCCTCCACTTT,CASSEGSPLHF
TRBJ2-1,16,TRBD1,TRBV4-3,NA,TGCGCCAGCAGCCAAGATAAAACAGGGGGCTTCAATGAGCAGTTCTTC,CASSQDKTGGFNEQFF
TRBJ2-7,13,NA,TRBV7-8,NA,TGTGCCAGCAGCTTAGAAACAGGCTTTGGACAGTACTTC,CASSLETGFGQYF
TRBJ2-5,14,TRBD2,TRBV6-6,NA,TGTGCCAGCACCCAAGCGGGGGGGTTAGAGACCCAGTACTTC,CASTQAGGLETQYF